These T cell receptor beta chains were read from a single sample in a study of T cells in Graves' hyperthyroidism and ophthalmopathy. Via MiXCR, TCRdb re-called the multiplex PCR reads, giving one row per CDR3 protein. The sample contains approximately 530,000 distinct CDR3 sequences, over 15% of which appear only once. Sequenced material: blood. The receptor source for this set is a woman younger than 30 with Graves' hyperthyroidism. The CDR3 runs from the conserved cysteine through the conserved F or W. The order of the fields is D gene, clone size, J gene, V gene, CDR3 DNA, CDR3 protein. The D gene is left open where the match is weak. Size tells how often a clone was seen (once, few, many) or the class of an expanded clone, and some rows leave it out.

>NA|many|TRBJ2-1|TRBV28
TGTGCCAGCAGTTTAGTGTTAGCGAGCTCCTACAATGAGCAGTTCTTC
CASSLVLASSYNEQFF
>NA|few|TRBJ2-5|TRBV9
TGTGCCAGCAGCGTAACCGGCACAGGAGAAGAGACCCAGTACTTC
CASSVTGTGEETQYF
>NA|NA|TRBJ2-1|TRBV20-1
TGCAGTGCTACTACGGGTGGGGCCTGGGGGTTCTTC
CSATTGGAWGFF
>TRBD2|NA|TRBJ2-1|TRBV19
TGTGCCAGTAGTACCCCCATCGGACTAGCGGGACAGCATGAGCAGTTCTTC
CASSTPIGLAGQHEQFF
>NA|many|TRBJ2-5|TRBV12-3/TRBV12-4
TGTGCCAGCAGCTCAAACACGATTACCCTCCAAGAGACCCAGTACTTC
CASSSNTITLQETQYF
>NA|few|TRBJ2-3|TRBV28
TGTGCCAGCAGTTTATTCGACCGGCGAACAGATACGCAGTATTTT
CASSLFDRRTDTQYF
>NA|NA|TRBJ1-2|TRBV3-1
TGTGCCAGCAGCCATGAACACAGCGGGCTCTATGGCTACACCTTC
CASSHEHSGLYGYTF
>NA|NA|TRBJ2-7|TRBV6-4
TGTGCCAGCAGTGATTCTGGGGCGGCAAATGAGCAGTACTTC
CASSDSGAANEQYF
>NA|few|TRBJ1-5|TRBV19
TGTGCCAGTAATTCCGGGACAACTAGCAATCAGCCCCAGCATTTT
CASNSGTTSNQPQHF
>TRBD2|NA|TRBJ2-1|TRBV7-3
TGTGCCAGCAGCCTTACGACTAGCGGAAATGAGCAGTTCTTC
CASSLTTSGNEQFF